The 18 T cell receptor beta chains in this list originate from one sample, sequenced in a study of beta chain features in type 1 diabetes. These receptors' targets are unknown. The study's findings and limits: When Type 1 diabetes patients were examined, their TCRB CDR3s proved moderately but significantly shorter in all four CD4+ subsets.

Every bit of the isolated RNA underwent reverse transcription, so sequencing read expressed TCRB transcripts. TCRdb keeps only in-frame clones here, not all; method: immunoSEQ multiplex PCR. The profile shows about 300,000 clones, 13% of them singletons. Source material: naive CD4+ T cells from blood. Receptors originate from a woman younger than 35 with type 1 diabetes.

This clone has more than one count but fewer than ten. The chain uses TRBV30 and TRBJ2-6, with D perhaps TRBD2 (5 bases). The CDR3 sequence is 14 residues long. With 2 bases removed from V and 2 bases from J, the gap between germline ends came to 7 bases. Germline lookup yields CDR1 GTSNPN and CDR2 SVGIG (reference sequence). The DNA for the CDR3 is TGTGCCTGGAGTCCCGGGACTGGGGCCAACGTCCTGACTTTC. It is translated as CAWSPGTGANVLTF.

The chain recombines TRBV28 with TRBJ2-2, with D possibly matching TRBD2 (5 bases). The V end was cut by 4 bases, the J end by 6 bases, with 12 bases between. CDR3 length: 14 amino acids. Per the germline V gene, CDR1 is MDHEN and CDR2 is SYDVKM. CDR3 amino acids: CASSSWGAAGELFF. The CDR3 DNA reads TGTGCCAGCAGTTCCTGGGGAGCAGCCGGGGAGCTGTTTTTT.

This chain connects TRBV11-2 to TRBJ2-7; D possibly corresponds to TRBD2 (6 bases). V lost 3 bases and J lost 3, with 12 bases in between. This CDR3 has 14 residues. Germline lookup yields CDR1 SGHAT and CDR2 FQNNGV. This CDR3 reads CASSFAPGVYEQYV. The CDR3 region has the DNA TGTGCCAGCAGCTTCGCCCCGGGGGTCTACGAGCAGTACGTC.

In its sample, this clone was seen a few times. The V gene is TRBV20-1, the J gene TRBJ1-1; D not resolved. CDR1 is DFQATT and CDR2 is SNEGSKA in the germline V gene (reference sequence). Trimming removed 2 bases at V and 6 bases at J, with 7 bases between. CDR3 length equals 11 residues. DNA of the CDR3: TGCAGTGCTAGAAGGCAGGCTGAAGCTTTCTTT. This sequence encodes CSARRQAEAFF.

The rearrangement uses TRBV25-1 and TRBJ1-1; 7 bases are a match to TRBD1. The CDR3 is 14 amino acids. The V gene's germline CDR1 is MGHDK and CDR2 SYGVNS. V gave up 1 base and J gave up 6 bases; unmatched junction bases: 5. The chain's CDR3 is CASSESRGFAEAFF. The DNA of the CDR3 is TGTGCCAGCAGTGAATCCAGGGGGTTCGCTGAAGCTTTCTTT.

The chain combines TRBV4-2 with TRBJ2-7; 10 positions agree with TRBD2. Germline CDR1 is LGHNA and CDR2 is YNFKEQ. J gave up 2 bases and V 4 bases, and 11 bases lay outside the gene matches. The CDR3 runs 17 residues. For the CDR3, the DNA is TGTGCCAGCAGCCCGGGACTAGCGAGAGGGATAGCCTACGAGCAGTACTTC. Translation: CASSPGLARGIAYEQYF.

The rearrangement links TRBV12-5 to TRBJ2-1; 10 bases align to TRBD2. The CDR3 totals 16 residues. Germline V gene data show CDR1 as LGHNT and CDR2 as FRNRAP. V lost 2 bases, J lost 2 bases, and 3 bases stayed unmatched. The CDR3, as DNA: TGTGCTAGTGGTTTGACAGCGGGAGGGCCCTACAATGAGCAGTTCTTC. It specifies CASGLTAGGPYNEQFF.

V usage is TRBV11-2 and J usage is TRBJ2-1; 7 nucleotides line up with TRBD2. Germline V gene lookup returns CDR1 SGHAT and CDR2 FQNNGV. The V and J ends lost 3 bases and 6 bases, in that order; junction bases with no gene match: 8. There are 15 residues in the CDR3. The CDR3 loop reads CASSFSWDYLNEQFF. The CDR3 nucleotides are TGTGCCAGCAGCTTCTCGTGGGACTACCTCAATGAGCAGTTCTTC.

This clone was found a few times. The chain employs TRBV18 and TRBJ2-7; possible D gene TRBD2, 6 bases. Germline values: CDR1 KGHSH, CDR2 LQKENI. The V and J ends lost 4 bases and 4 bases respectively, with 11 bases between them. The CDR3 is made up of 13 amino acids. In DNA form, the CDR3 reads TGTGCCAGCTCACTGGAGGGGCGATACGAGCAGTACTTC. This codes for CASSLEGRYEQYF.

This clone has only a few counts. V gene TRBV2 combines with J gene TRBJ2-1; the match to TRBD2 covers 7 bases. Germline CDR1 and CDR2: SNHLY and FYNNEI. The CDR3 has 14 residues. Trimming at V came to 7 bases and at J to 9 bases, leaving 12 bases not matched to a gene. The DNA of the CDR3 is TGTGCCAGCACGCTAGCGGTCGCTTCGACTGAGCAGTTCTTC. Amino acid sequence: CASTLAVASTEQFF.

The chain employs TRBV29-1 and TRBJ2-7; possible D gene TRBD1, 6 bases. Germline CDR1 reads SQVTM; CDR2 reads ANQGSEA. The CDR3 consists of 13 residues. Trimming took 7 bases from V and 5 from J, leaving 18 bases between them. The CDR3: CSALQGAWNEQYF. The DNA for the CDR3 is TGCAGCGCCCTACAGGGTGCTTGGAACGAGCAGTACTTC.

This clone was recorded a few times. This chain links TRBV5-1 with TRBJ2-3, with D unresolved. Germline CDR1 and CDR2: SGHRS and YFSETQ. Trimming cost V 0 bases and J 10 bases, with 12 bases left between them. This CDR3 is 13 amino acids long. The CDR3 DNA is TGCGCCAGCAGCTTGGTTCCTTTGTCCTCGCAGTATTTT. This codes for CASSLVPLSSQYF.

This chain uses TRBV6-1 with TRBJ1-1; D may be TRBD1 (5 bases). Germline CDR1 MNHNS, CDR2 SASEGT. This CDR3 comprises 16 residues. Trimming removed 1 base at V and 5 bases at J, with 17 bases between. CDR3 residues: CASSEGASPRGTEAFF. The CDR3 DNA reads as TGTGCCAGCAGTGAAGGGGCCTCGCCAAGGGGTACTGAAGCTTTCTTT.

This clone was counted between two and nine times. The J gene is TRBJ2-1, the V gene TRBV4-3; 10 bases are shared with TRBD2. CDR3 length: 15 residues. Germline trimming cut 1 base from V and 8 bases from J; bases unmatched to any gene: 5. Germline lookup yields CDR1 LGHNA and CDR2 YSLEER. CDR3 protein: CASSQGAGGPYEQFF. The CDR3 DNA reads TGCGCCAGCAGCCAAGGAGCGGGAGGGCCCTATGAGCAGTTCTTC.

A few counts support this clone. This chain uses TRBV4-3 with TRBJ2-3; D may be TRBD1 (6 bases). V was clipped by 0 bases and J by 3 bases, with 16 bases between them. Germline values: CDR1 LGHNA, CDR2 YSLEER. This CDR3 is 17 amino acids long. As DNA, the CDR3 is TGCGCCAGCAGCCAAGACTGGTTTGGACAGCCAACAGATACGCAGTATTTT. Translation: CASSQDWFGQPTDTQYF.

This clone was found a few times. The chain carries TRBV10-3 and TRBJ1-1, with D perhaps matching TRBD1 (6 bases). V was cut by 3 bases and J by 5 bases, with 13 bases left in between. This CDR3 spans 14 amino acids. Germline-derived CDR1 and CDR2 are ENHRY and SYGVKD. The CDR3 coding sequence is TGTGCCATCAGTGACCAGGGGATAAGGACTGAAGCTTTCTTT. It encodes CAISDQGIRTEAFF.

J is TRBJ1-2 and V is TRBV5-4; 8 bases agree with TRBD1. The V gene end was trimmed by 3 bases and the J gene end by 3 bases; junction bases not matched to a gene: 7. Germline loops: CDR1 SGHNT, CDR2 YYREEE (reference sequence). The CDR3 totals 15 residues. CDR3 nucleotide sequence: TGTGCCAGCAGCTCGGGACAGGAGAACTACTATGGCTACACCTTC. It codes for CASSSGQENYYGYTF.

This clone was detected once. This CDR3 reads CASSPGTGLGEQYF. The CDR3, as DNA: TGCGCCAGCAGCCCCGGGACAGGGCTCGGGGAGCAGTACTTC. The chain uses TRBV5-1 and TRBJ2-7; TRBD1 agrees at 9 bases. V was pared by 4 bases and J by 7 bases, with 9 bases of the junction left unmatched. The V gene's germline CDR1 is SGHRS and CDR2 YFSETQ. The CDR3 length is 14 residues.